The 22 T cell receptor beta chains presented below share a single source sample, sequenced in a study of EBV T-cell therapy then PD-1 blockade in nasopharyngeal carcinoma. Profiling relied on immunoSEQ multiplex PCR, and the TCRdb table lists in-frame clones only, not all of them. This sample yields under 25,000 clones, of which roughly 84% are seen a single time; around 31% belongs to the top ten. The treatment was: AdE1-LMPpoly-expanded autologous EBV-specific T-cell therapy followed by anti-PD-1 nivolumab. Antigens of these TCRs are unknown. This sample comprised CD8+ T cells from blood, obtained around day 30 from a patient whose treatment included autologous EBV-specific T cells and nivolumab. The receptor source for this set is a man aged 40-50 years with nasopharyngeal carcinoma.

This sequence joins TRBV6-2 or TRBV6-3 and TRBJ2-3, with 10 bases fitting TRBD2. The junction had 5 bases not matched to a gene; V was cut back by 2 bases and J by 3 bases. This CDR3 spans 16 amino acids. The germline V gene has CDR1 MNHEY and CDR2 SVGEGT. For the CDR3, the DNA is TGTGCCAGCAGTTACCCCCTAGCGGGGGCGACAGATACGCAGTATTTT. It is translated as CASSYPLAGATDTQYF.

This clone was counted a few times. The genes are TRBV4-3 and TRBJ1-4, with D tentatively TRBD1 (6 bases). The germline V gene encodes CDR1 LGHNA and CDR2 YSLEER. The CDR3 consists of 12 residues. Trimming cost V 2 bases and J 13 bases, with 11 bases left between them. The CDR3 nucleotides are TGCGCCAGCAGCCAAACAGGGAGTTTACTGTTTTTT. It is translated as CASSQTGSLLFF.

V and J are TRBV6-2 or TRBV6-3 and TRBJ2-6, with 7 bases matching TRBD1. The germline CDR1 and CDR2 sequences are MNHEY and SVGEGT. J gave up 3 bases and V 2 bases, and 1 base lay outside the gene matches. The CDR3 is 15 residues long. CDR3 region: CASSYTGDGANVLTF. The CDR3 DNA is TGTGCCAGCAGTTACACAGGGGATGGGGCCAACGTCCTGACTTTC.

The CDR3 protein is CASGAINLQGWGEKLFF. The CDR3 bases are TGTGCCAGCGGAGCGATAAATCTACAGGGGTGGGGGGAAAAACTGTTTTTT. The genes are TRBV27 and TRBJ1-4, with 7 nucleotides matching TRBD1. The CDR3 contains 17 residues. Germline CDR1 and CDR2: MNHEY and SMNVEV (reference sequence). V dropped 8 bases and J dropped 8; count of bases not matched to a gene: 20.

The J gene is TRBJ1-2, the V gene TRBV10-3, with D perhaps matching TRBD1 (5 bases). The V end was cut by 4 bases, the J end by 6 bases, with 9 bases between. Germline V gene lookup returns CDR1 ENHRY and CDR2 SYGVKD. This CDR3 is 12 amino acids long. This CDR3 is CAISAEGHGYTF. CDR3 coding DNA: TGTGCCATCAGTGCAGAGGGACATGGCTACACCTTC.

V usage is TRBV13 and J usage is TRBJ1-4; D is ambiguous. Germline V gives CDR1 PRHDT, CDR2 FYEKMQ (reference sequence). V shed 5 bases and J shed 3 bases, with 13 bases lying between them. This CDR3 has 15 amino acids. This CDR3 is CASSLESWANEKLFF. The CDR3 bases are TGTGCCAGCAGCCTAGAGTCCTGGGCTAATGAAAAACTGTTTTTT.

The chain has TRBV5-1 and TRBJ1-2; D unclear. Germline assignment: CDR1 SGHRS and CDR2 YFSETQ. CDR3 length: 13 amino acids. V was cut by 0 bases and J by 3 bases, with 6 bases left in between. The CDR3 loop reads CASSLGRDYGYTF. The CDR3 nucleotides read TGCGCCAGCAGCTTGGGGAGGGACTATGGCTACACCTTC.

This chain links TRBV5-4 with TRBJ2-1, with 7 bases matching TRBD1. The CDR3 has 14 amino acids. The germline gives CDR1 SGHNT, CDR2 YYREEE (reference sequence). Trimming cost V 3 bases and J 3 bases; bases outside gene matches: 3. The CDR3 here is CASSSWDSYNEQFF. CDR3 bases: TGTGCCAGCAGCTCCTGGGACAGCTACAATGAGCAGTTCTTC. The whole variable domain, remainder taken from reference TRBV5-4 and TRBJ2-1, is ETGVTQSPTHLIKTRGQQVTLRCSSQSGHNTVSWYQQALGQGPQFIFQYYREEENGRGNFPPRFSGLQFPNYSSELNVNALELDDSALYLCASSSWDSYNEQFFGPGTRLTVL.

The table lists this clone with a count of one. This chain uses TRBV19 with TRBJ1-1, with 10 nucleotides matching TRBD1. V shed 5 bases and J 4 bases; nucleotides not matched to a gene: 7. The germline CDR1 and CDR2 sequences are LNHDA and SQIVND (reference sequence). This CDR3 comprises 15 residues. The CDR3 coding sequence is TGTGCCAGTAGTGGGAGACAGGGGGCTGCCACTGAAGCTTTCTTT. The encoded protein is CASSGRQGAATEAFF.

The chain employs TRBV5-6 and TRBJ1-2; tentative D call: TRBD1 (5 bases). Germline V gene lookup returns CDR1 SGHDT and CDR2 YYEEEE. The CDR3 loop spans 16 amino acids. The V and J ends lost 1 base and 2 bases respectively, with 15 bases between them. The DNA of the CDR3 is TGTGCCAGCAGCTTGCCCTATTCAGGGAGAAACTATGGCTACACCTTC. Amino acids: CASSLPYSGRNYGYTF. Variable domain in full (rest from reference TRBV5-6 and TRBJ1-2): DAGVTQSPTHLIKTRGQQVTLRCSPKSGHDTVSWYQQALGQGPQFIFQYYEEEERQRGNFPDRFSGHQFPNYSSELNVNALLLGDSALYLCASSLPYSGRNYGYTFGSGTRLTVV.

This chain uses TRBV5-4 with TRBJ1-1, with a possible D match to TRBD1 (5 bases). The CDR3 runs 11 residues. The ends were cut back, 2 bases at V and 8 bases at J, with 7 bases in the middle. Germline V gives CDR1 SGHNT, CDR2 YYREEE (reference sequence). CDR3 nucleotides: TGTGCCAGCAGCTTTCGACAGGAAGCTTTCTTT. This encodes CASSFRQEAFF.

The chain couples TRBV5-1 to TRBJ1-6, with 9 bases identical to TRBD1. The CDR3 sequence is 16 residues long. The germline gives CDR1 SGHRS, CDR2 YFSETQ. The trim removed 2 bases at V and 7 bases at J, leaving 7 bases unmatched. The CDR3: CASSLYGTGKNSPLHF. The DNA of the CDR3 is TGCGCCAGCAGCTTATACGGGACAGGGAAAAATTCACCCCTCCACTTT.

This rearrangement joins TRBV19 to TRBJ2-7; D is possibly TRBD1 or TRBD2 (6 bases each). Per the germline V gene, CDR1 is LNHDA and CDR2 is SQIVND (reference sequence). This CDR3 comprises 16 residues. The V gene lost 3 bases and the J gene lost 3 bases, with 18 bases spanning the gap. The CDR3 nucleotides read TGTGCCAGTAGTATCGACACAGGGAGGTTGATCTACGAGCAGTACTTC. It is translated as CASSIDTGRLIYEQYF.

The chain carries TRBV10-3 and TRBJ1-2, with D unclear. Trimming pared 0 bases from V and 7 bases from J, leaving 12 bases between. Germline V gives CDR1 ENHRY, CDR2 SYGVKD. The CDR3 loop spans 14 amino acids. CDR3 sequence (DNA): TGTGCCATCAGTGAGTCGCCTTTAATCGGTGGCTACACCTTC. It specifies CAISESPLIGGYTF.

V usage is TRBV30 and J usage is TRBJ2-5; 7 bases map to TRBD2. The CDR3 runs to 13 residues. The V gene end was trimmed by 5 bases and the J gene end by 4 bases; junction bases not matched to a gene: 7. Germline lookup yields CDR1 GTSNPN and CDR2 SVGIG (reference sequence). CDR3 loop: CAWEGLLTETQYF. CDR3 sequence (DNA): TGTGCCTGGGAGGGACTATTAACAGAGACCCAGTACTTC.

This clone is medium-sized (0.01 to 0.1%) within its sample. The CDR3 nucleotides read TGTGCCATCAGTGATGAGGGGCCCACCGGGGAGCTGTTTTTT. Translation: CAISDEGPTGELFF. The chain couples TRBV10-3 to TRBJ2-2, with D perhaps assigned TRBD1 or TRBD2 (5 bases each). The CDR3 is 14 residues long. Germline loops: CDR1 ENHRY, CDR2 SYGVKD. V was trimmed by 3 bases and J by 4 bases, leaving 9 bases between them.

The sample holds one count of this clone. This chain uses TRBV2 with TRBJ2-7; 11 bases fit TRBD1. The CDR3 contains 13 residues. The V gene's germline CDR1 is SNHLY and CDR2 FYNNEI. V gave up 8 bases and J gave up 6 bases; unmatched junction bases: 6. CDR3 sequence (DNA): TGTGCCAGCTCGGGACAGGGGGTCGGCGAGCAGTACTTC. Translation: CASSGQGVGEQYF.

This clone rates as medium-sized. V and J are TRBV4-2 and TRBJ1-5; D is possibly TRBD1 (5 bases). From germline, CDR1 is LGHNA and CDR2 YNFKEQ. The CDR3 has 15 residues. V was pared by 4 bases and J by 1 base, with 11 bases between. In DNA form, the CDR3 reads TGTGCCAGCAGCCTACTCCGGGACAGCAATCAGCCCCAGCATTTT. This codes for CASSLLRDSNQPQHF.

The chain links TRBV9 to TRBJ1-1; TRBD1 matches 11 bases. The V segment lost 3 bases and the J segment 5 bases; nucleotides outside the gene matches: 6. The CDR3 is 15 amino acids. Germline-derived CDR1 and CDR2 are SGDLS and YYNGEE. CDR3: CASSGTGGLPTEAFF. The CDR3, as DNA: TGTGCCAGCAGCGGGACAGGGGGCCTCCCGACTGAAGCTTTCTTT. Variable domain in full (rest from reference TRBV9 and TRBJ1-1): DSGVTQTPKHLITATGQRVTLRCSPRSGDLSVYWYQQSLDQGLQFLIQYYNGEERAKGNILERFSAQQFPDLHSELNLSSLELGDSALYFCASSGTGGLPTEAFFGQGTRLTVV.

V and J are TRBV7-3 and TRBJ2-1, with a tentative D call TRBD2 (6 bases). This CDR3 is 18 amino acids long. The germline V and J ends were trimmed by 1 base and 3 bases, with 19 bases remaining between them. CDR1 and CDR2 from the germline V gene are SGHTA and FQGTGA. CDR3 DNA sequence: TGTGCCAGCAGCTTAATTCGGGGGAGGTTGACTCGCTACAATGAGCAGTTCTTC. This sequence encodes CASSLIRGRLTRYNEQFF. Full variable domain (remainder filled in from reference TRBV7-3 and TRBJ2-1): GAGVSQTPSNKVTEKGKYVELRCDPISGHTALYWYRQSLGQGPEFLIYFQGTGAADDSGLPNDRFFAVRPEGSVSTLKIQRTERGDSAVYLCASSLIRGRLTRYNEQFFGPGTRLTVL.

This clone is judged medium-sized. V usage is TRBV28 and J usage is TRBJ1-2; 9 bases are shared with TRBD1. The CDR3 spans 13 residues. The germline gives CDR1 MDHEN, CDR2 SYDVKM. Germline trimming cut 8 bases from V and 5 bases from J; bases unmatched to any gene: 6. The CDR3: CASWTGAGYGYTF. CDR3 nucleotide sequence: TGTGCCAGCTGGACAGGGGCTGGTTATGGCTACACCTTC.

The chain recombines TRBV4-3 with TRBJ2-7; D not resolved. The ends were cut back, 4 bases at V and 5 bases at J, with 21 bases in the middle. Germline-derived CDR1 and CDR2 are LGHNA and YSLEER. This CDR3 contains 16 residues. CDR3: CASSLTGWYPPHEQYF. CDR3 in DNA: TGCGCCAGCAGCCTCACCGGATGGTACCCTCCCCACGAGCAGTACTTC.